The clone carrying this TCR beta chain appeared once. Its antigen is currently unknown. These data come from a study of shared clonotypes between healthy human individuals. Study context: Per donor, CD8 memory used one plate, CD8 naive used two, CD4 memory used three and CD4 naive used three.

Over several immunoSEQ plates, each subset's genomic DNA was distributed in even portions. The assay was immunoSEQ multiplex PCR, and TCRdb's table has in-frame clones only and misses some. Here the sample spans over a million clones, roughly 74% being singletons. The V end was cut by 7 bases, the J end by 0 bases, with 12 bases between. CDR3 length: 14 residues. Looked up from germline, CDR1 is SGHRS and CDR2 is YFSETQ. Study-level points and caveats: Measured sharing among donors was expected to vary with sequencing depth.

This receptor was taken from a man younger than 35 in good health. Some clones in this sample may be carry-over from other donors' samples. The sequenced sample was memory CD4+ T cells from PBMCs. Subset reported: CD45RA-negative fraction. The chain recombines TRBV5-1 with TRBJ2-3; TRBD2 is a possible D gene (5 bases). This CDR3 reads CASCEGPSTDTQYF. CDR3 nucleotide sequence: TGCGCCAGCTGCGAGGGCCCTAGCACAGATACGCAGTATTTT.